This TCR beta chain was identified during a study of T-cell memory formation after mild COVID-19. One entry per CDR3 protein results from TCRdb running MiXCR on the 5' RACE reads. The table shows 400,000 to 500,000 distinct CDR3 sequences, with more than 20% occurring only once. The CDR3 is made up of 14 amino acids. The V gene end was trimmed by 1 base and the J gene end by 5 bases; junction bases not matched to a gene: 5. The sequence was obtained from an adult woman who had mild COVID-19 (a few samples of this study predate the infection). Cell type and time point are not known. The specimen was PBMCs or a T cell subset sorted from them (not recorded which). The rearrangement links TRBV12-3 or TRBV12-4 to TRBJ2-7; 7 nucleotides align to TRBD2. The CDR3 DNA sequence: TGTGCCAGCAGTTTAGGGGGGGGAGTGCACGAGCAGTACTTC. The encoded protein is CASSLGGGVHEQYF.